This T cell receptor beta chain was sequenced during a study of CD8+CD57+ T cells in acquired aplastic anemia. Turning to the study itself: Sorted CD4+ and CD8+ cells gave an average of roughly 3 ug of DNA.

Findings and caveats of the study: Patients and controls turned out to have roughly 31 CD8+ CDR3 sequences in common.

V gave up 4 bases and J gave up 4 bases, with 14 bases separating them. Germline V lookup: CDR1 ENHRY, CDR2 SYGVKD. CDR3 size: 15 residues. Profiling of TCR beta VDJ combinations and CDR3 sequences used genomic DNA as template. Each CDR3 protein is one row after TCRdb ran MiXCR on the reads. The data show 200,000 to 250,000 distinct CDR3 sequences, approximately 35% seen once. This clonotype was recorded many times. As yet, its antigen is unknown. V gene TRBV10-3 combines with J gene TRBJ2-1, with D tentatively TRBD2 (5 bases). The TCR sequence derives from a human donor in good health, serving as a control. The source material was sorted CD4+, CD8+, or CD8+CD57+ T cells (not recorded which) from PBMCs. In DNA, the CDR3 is TGTGCCATCAGTGCGTCGGGGTCGGGGTACAATGAGCAGTTCTTC. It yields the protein CAISASGSGYNEQFF.